The present entry profiles one TCR beta chain with its context. Its cognate antigen is unknown. These data originate in a study of cytomegalovirus exposure and HLA in healthy donors. Overall study results and limits: According to an earlier analysis, most TCR beta V segments yielded productive rearrangements about 87% or about 30% of the time. The classifier reportedly diagnosed cytomegalovirus status with high specificity and sensitivity.

In the PCR, 60 Vbeta and 13 Jbeta primers were used. The method was immunoSEQ multiplex PCR; TCRdb's version includes in-frame clones alone and lacks a portion of them. The sample is made up of 200,000 or so clones, and the top ten hold around 1.1% of it. There are 14 residues in the CDR3. With 11 bases clipped from V and 7 bases from J, the junction kept 16 bases outside the gene matches. CDR1 and CDR2 (germline): LNHDA, SQIVND (reference sequence). Among the donors, all were healthy bone marrow donors. V is TRBV19 and J is TRBJ1-1; TRBD1 aligns across 7 bases. Source material: PBMCs. This clonotype originated in a girl aged 2-10 years in good health and CMV-seropositive. CDR3 residues: CAPEESRRTGEAFF. The CDR3 DNA reads as TGTGCCCCTGAGGAAAGTAGGCGGACAGGTGAAGCTTTCTTT.